This T cell receptor beta chain was captured by sequencing in a study of radiotherapy plus CTLA-4 blockade in lung cancer. Study summary: Objective responses arose in approximately 17% of patients, and about 32% experienced disease control. Study findings and constraints: According to reports, early shifts in blood T cell clones, alongside interferon-beta, forecast response most accurately. An expansion of tumor-derived TCR clones occurred in blood after radiotherapy plus ipilimumab.

The CDR3 is made up of 13 amino acids. The V gene lost 6 bases and the J gene lost 2 bases, with 8 bases spanning the gap. Germline CDR1 LNHDA, CDR2 SQIVND (reference sequence). With respect to this clone: Its cognate antigen is unknown.

The repertoire was sequenced with immunoSEQ multiplex PCR; TCRdb's copy has only in-frame clones and lacks some. The data contain some 60,000 clones, around 79% of them singletons. The receptor's source is a human donor with non-small cell lung cancer who had a complete response to radiotherapy plus ipilimumab. The chain links TRBV19 to TRBJ1-5; unclear D gene. The specimen was peripheral blood, collected from a patient treated with radiotherapy plus ipilimumab. CDR3 residues: CASSFGGNQPQHF. The DNA of the CDR3 is TGTGCCAGTAGCTTTGGAGGCAATCAGCCCCAGCATTTT.